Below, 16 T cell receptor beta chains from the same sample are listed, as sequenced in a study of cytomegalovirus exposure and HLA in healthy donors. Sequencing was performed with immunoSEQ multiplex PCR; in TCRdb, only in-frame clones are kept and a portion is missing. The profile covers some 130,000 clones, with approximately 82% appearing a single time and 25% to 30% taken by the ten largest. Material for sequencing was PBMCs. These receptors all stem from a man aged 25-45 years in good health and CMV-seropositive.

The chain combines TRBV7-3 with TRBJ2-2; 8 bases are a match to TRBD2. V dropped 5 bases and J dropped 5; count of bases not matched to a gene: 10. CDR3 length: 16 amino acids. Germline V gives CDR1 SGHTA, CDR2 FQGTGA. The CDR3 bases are TGTGCCAGCAGCCCACCGGGGGGGACTAATACCGGGGAGCTGTTTTTT. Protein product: CASSPPGGTNTGELFF. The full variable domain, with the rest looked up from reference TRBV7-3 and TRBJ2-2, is GAGVSQTPSNKVTEKGKYVELRCDPISGHTALYWYRQSLGQGPEFLIYFQGTGAADDSGLPNDRFFAVRPEGSVSTLKIQRTERGDSAVYLCASSPPGGTNTGELFFGEGSRLTVL.

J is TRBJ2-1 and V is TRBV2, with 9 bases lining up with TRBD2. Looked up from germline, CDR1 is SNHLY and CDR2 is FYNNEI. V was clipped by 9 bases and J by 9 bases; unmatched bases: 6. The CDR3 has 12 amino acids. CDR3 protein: CASGGGGSEQFF. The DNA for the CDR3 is TGTGCCAGTGGCGGGGGGGGGAGTGAGCAGTTCTTC.

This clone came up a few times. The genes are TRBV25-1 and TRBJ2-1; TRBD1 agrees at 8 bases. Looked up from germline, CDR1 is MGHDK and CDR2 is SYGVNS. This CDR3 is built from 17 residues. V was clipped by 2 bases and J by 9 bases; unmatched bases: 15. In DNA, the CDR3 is TGTGCCAGCAGTGAAACCTCAGGGGGCGGATTTTTCGGTGAGCAGTTCTTC. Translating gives CASSETSGGGFFGEQFF.

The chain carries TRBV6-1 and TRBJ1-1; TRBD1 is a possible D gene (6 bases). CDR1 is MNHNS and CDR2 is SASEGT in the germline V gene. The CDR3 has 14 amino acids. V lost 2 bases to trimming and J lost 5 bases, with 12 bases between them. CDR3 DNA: TGTGCCAGCAGTGAAAAAGGGGGTCGAACTGAAGCTTTCTTT. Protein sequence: CASSEKGGRTEAFF.

CDR3 region: CASSLDTGNYGYTF. The CDR3 DNA is TGTGCCAGCAGCTTGGACACGGGGAACTATGGCTACACCTTC. V is TRBV5-5 and J is TRBJ1-2; no clear D gene. Germline CDR1 is SGHKS and CDR2 is YYEKEE (reference sequence). The length of the CDR3 is 14 residues. V was clipped by 0 bases and J by 2 bases, with 8 bases between them.

Written as DNA, the CDR3 is TGTGCCAGCAGTTACTCGACTGGTAATTCACCCCTCCACTTT. Encoded protein: CASSYSTGNSPLHF. J is TRBJ1-6 and V is TRBV6-6; D uncertain. V gave up 0 bases and J gave up 6 bases, with 6 bases separating them. Germline V gene data show CDR1 as MNHNY and CDR2 as SVGAGI (reference sequence). The CDR3 has 14 residues.

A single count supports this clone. This CDR3 reads CASSLSLGQGLYGYTF. The CDR3 bases are TGTGCCAGCAGCTTAAGTTTAGGACAGGGGCTCTATGGCTACACCTTC. V usage is TRBV7-2 and J usage is TRBJ1-2; the match to TRBD1 covers 9 bases. With 2 bases clipped from V and 4 bases from J, the junction kept 8 bases outside the gene matches. The germline gives CDR1 SGHTA, CDR2 FQGNSA. This CDR3 is built from 16 residues.

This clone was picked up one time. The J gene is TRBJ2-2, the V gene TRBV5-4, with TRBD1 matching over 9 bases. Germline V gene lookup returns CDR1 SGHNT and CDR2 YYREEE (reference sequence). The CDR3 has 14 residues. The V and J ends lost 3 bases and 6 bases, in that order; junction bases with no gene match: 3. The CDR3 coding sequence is TGTGCCAGCAGCTATACAGGGGGCGCCGGGGAGCTGTTTTTT. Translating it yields CASSYTGGAGELFF. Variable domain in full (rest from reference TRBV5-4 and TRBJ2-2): ETGVTQSPTHLIKTRGQQVTLRCSSQSGHNTVSWYQQALGQGPQFIFQYYREEENGRGNFPPRFSGLQFPNYSSELNVNALELDDSALYLCASSYTGGAGELFFGEGSRLTVL.

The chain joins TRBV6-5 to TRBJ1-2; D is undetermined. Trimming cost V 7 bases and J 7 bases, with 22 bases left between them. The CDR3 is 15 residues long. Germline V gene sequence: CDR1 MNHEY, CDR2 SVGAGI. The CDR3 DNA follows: TGTGCCAGCATCTCAATCATGGGGAGCAATTCTGGCTACACCTTC. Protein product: CASISIMGSNSGYTF.

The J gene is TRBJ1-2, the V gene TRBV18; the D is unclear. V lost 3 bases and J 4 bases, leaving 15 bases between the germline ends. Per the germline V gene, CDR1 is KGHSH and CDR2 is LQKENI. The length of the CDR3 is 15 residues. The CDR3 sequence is CASSPRREGGYGYTF. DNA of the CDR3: TGTGCCAGCTCACCCAGGAGGGAGGGAGGCTATGGCTACACCTTC.

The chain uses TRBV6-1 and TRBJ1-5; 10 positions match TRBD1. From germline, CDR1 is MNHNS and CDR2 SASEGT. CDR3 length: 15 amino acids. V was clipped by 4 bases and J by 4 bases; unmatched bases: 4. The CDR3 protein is CASSARTGGNQPQHF. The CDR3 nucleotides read TGTGCCAGCAGTGCGCGGACAGGGGGGAATCAGCCCCAGCATTTT.

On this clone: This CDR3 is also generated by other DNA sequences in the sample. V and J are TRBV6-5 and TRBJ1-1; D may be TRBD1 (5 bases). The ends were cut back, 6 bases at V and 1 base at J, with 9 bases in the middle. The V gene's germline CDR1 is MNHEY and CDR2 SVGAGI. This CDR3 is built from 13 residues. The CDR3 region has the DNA TGTGCCAGCAGCCCCGGACAGAACACTGAAGCTTTCTTT. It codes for CASSPGQNTEAFF.

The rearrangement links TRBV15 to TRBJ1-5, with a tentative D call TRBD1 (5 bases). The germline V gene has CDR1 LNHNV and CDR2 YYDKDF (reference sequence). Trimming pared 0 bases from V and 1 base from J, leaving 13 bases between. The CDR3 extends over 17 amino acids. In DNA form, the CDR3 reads TGTGCCACCAGCAGAGATCGGCTTCGGGGGAGCAATCAGCCCCAGCATTTT. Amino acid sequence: CATSRDRLRGSNQPQHF.

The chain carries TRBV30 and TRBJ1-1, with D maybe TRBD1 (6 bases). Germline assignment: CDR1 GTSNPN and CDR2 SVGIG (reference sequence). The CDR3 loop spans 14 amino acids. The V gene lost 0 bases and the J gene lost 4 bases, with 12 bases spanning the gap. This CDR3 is CAWSVLGGATEAFF. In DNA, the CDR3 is TGTGCCTGGAGTGTCTTAGGGGGGGCCACTGAAGCTTTCTTT.

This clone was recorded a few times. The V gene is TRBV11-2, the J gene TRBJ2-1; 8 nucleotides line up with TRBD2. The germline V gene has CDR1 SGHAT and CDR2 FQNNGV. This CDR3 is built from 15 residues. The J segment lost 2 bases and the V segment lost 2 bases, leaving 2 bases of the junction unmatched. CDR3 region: CASSLSGRTYNEQFF. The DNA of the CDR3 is TGTGCCAGCAGCTTAAGCGGGAGAACCTACAATGAGCAGTTCTTC.

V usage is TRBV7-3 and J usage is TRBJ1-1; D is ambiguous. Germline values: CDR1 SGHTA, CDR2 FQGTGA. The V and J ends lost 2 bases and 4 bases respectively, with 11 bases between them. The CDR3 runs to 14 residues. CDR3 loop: CASSLGSRSTEAFF. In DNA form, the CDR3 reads TGTGCCAGCAGCTTAGGATCGCGGAGCACTGAAGCTTTCTTT.